This T cell receptor beta chain came from a study of T cell repertoires in cytomegalovirus infection. This clonotype was recorded many times. Its antigen is still unknown. TCRdb itself ran the reads through MiXCR, one entry per CDR3 protein. This sample yields fewer than 950,000 distinct CDR3 sequences, of which 30% to 35% are seen a single time; 9.5% to 15% belongs to the top ten. This CDR3 region has 15 residues. V shed 5 bases and J shed 5 bases, with 18 bases lying between them. CDR1 SGHTA and CDR2 FQGNSA come from the germline V gene. The V and J genes are TRBV7-2 and TRBJ2-5, with D perhaps matching TRBD1 (5 bases). The sample was cultured CD8+ T cells from PBMCs, taken from culture after CMV antigen stimulation. This TCR came from a human donor in good health (CMV status not recorded). Some clones in this sample may be carry-over from other donors' samples. This CDR3 reads CASSHTGASAETQYF. The CDR3 coding sequence is TGTGCCAGCAGCCATACAGGAGCGAGTGCGGAGACCCAGTACTTC.